This T cell receptor (beta chain) was retrieved from a study of early T cells in non-severe SARS-CoV-2 infection. Overall study context: The input, bulk RNA from unsorted whole blood, was sequenced, and chains were unpaired.

The CDR3 has 15 residues. The V gene's germline CDR1 is LGHDT and CDR2 YNNKEL (reference sequence). V shed 4 bases and J shed 7 bases, with 20 bases lying between them. This clonotype was observed a few times. Antigen: not known. Attached unique molecular identifiers marked individual cDNA molecules. TCRdb passed the 5' RACE reads through MiXCR, listing each CDR3 protein once. The sample lists 30,000 or so distinct CDR3 sequences, about 3.8% occurring once. Regarding the study as a whole: Matching against VDJdb likely underestimated virus-specific expansions, favoring anti-spike CD8.

This TCR was sampled from an adult who was a healthcare worker with PCR-confirmed SARS-CoV-2 infection or an uninfected control (not recorded which). This rearrangement joins TRBV3-1 to TRBJ2-7; D is possibly TRBD1 (6 bases). Sequenced sample: whole blood. CDR3 loop: CASSPLGALPEEQYF. As DNA, the CDR3 is TGTGCCAGCAGCCCGTTGGGGGCCCTCCCCGAAGAGCAGTACTTC.